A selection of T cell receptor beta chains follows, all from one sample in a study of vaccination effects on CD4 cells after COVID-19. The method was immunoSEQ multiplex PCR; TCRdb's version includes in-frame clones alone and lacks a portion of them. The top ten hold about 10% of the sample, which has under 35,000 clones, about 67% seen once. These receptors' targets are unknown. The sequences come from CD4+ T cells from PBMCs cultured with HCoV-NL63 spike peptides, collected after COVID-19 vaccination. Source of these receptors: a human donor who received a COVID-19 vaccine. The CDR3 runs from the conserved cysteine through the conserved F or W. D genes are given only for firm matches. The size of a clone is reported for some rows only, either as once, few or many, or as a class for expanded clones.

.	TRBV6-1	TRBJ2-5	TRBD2	TGTGCCAGCAGTGAAGCGGGCGGGGGGCCAGAGACCCAGTACTTC	CASSEAGGGPETQYF
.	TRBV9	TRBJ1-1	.	TGTGCCAGCAGCGAATTTGGACACCTGAACACTGAAGCTTTCTTT	CASSEFGHLNTEAFF
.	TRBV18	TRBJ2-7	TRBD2	TGTGCCAGCTCAAGACTAGCGGGAGTCGACGAGCAGTACTTC	CASSRLAGVDEQYF
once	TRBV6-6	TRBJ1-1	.	TGTGCCAGCAGCCCACAGACTCGCACTGAAGCTTTCTTT	CASSPQTRTEAFF
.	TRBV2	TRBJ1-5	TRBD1	TGTGCCAGCAAAACAGGGGGCGGGAATCAGCCCCAGCATTTT	CASKTGGGNQPQHF
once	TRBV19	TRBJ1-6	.	TGTGCCAGTAGTATAGGGACACAGGTCCCTTCACCCCTCCACTTT	CASSIGTQVPSPLHF
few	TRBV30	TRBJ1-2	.	TGTGCCTGGAGTGTACTGTTTAGGGTTGGGTCTGGCTACACCTTC	CAWSVLFRVGSGYTF
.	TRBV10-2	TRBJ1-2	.	TGCGCCAGCAGTGAGACTCTCTCAGATGGCTACACCTTC	CASSETLSDGYTF
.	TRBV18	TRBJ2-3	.	TGTGCCAGCTCAATGACCAACGGAGATACGCAGTATTTT	CASSMTNGDTQYF
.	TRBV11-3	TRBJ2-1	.	TGTGCCAGCAGCTTAGATCAGGGAGGGACAGGTACCACCAATGAGCAGTTCTTC	CASSLDQGGTGTTNEQFF
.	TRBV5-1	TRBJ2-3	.	TGCGCCAGCAGCTTGGGGAGCGGACCTAGCACAGATACGCAGTATTTT	CASSLGSGPSTDTQYF
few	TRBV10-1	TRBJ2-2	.	TGCGCCAGCAGTGAGTCGACTGGCGGGGGCCGTACCGGGGAGCTGTTTTTT	CASSESTGGGRTGELFF
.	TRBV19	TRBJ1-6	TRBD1	TGTGCCAGTACCGCGACAGGGATCACCTATAATTCACCCCTCCACTTT	CASTATGITYNSPLHF
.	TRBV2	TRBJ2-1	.	TGTGCCAGCAGTGAGCCCACCTCTGGGCTAGCGTCGAGGGACAATGAGCAGTTCTTC	CASSEPTSGLASRDNEQFF
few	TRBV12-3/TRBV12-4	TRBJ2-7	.	TGTGCCAGCAGCTCGGGGGCAACCTACGAGCAGTACTTC	CASSSGATYEQYF
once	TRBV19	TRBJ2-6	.	TGTGCCAGTAGTATCGTTCTGGCCGGGGCCAACGTCCTGACTTTC	CASSIVLAGANVLTF
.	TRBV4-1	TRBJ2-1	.	TGCGCCAGCAGCCAAGAGGGCTCTAGGTATGAGCAGTTCTTC	CASSQEGSRYEQFF
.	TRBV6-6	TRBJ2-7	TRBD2	TGTGCCAGCAGAAGAGCGGGAGGGGACGAGCAGTACTTC	CASRRAGGDEQYF
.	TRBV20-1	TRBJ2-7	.	TGCAGTGCGGAATGGGACTACGAGCAGTACTTC	CSAEWDYEQYF
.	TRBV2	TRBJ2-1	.	TGTGCCAGCAGTGAACAGGTGGCCTACAATGAGCAGTTCTTC	CASSEQVAYNEQFF
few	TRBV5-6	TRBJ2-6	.	TGTGCCAGCAGAGCAGGGTTTTCTGGGGCCAACGTCCTGACTTTC	CASRAGFSGANVLTF
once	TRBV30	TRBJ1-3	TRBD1	TGTGCCTGGGGGACAGTCTCTGGAAACACCATATATTTT	CAWGTVSGNTIYF
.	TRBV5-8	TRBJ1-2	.	TGTGCCAGCAGCCACTCTCAGGGACATGGCTACACCTTC	CASSHSQGHGYTF
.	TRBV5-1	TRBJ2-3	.	TGCGCCAGCAGCTTGTCAGCTGGGGCGGGATCCGGCACAGATACGCAGTATTTT	CASSLSAGAGSGTDTQYF
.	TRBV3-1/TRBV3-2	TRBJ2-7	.	TGTGCCAGCGGGAACGGATACGAGCAGTACTTC	CASGNGYEQYF
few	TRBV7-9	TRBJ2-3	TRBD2	TGTGCCAGCAGTCCAGCGGGGGCCGCGCAGTATTTT	CASSPAGAAQYF
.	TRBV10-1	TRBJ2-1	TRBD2	TGCGCCAGCAGTCGGGGCGGGAGGTCCTACAATGAGCAGTTCTTC	CASSRGGRSYNEQFF
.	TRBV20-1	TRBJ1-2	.	TGCAGTGCACATTACTATGGCTACACCTTC	CSAHYYGYTF
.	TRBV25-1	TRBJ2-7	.	TGTGCCACCACTCCATCAGGGAGTACAATATCAGGGGAGCAGTACTTC	CATTPSGSTISGEQYF
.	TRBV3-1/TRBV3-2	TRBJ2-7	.	TGTGCCAGCAGCCAAGGAACGGGGGACGAGCAGTACTTC	CASSQGTGDEQYF
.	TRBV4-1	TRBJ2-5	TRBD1	TGCGCCAGCAGCCTCCCCAGGGGGTTTGACCAAGAGACCCAGTACTTC	CASSLPRGFDQETQYF
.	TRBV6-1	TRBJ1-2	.	TGTGCCAGCAGTGAGGGGGCGCGGTATGGCTACACCTTC	CASSEGARYGYTF
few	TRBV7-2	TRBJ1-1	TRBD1	TGTGCCAGCAGCGCCGGGACAGCCAACACTGAAGCTTTCTTT	CASSAGTANTEAFF
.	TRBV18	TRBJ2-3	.	TGTGCCAGCTCACGTGGGGCCGATACGCAGTATTTT	CASSRGADTQYF
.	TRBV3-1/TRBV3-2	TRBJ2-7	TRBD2	TGTGCCAGCAGCCAATTACTAGCGAGGGGTGGGTCCTACGAGCAGTACTTC	CASSQLLARGGSYEQYF
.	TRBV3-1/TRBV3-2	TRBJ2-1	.	TGTGCCAGTTCATTGACGGGGGAGCAGTTCTTC	CASSLTGEQFF
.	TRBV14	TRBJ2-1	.	TGTGCCAGCAGCCAAGAATTGACGAGGCAGTTCTTC	CASSQELTRQFF
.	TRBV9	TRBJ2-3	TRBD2	TGTGCCAGCAGCGTAACGCCTAGCGGGAAGCGTGGCACAGATACGCAGTATTTT	CASSVTPSGKRGTDTQYF
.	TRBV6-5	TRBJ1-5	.	TGTGCCAGCAGTAGCCCCAATCAGCCCCAGCATTTT	CASSSPNQPQHF
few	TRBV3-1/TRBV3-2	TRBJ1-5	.	TGTGCCAGCAGCCCAACCCTCTACGGGCCCCAGCATTTT	CASSPTLYGPQHF
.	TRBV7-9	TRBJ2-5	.	TGTGCCAGCAGCTACCAAGAGACCCAGTACTTC	CASSYQETQYF
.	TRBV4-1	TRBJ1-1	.	TGCGCCAGCAGCCAAGATCCAGTCTCAATCTCTGAAGCTTTCTTT	CASSQDPVSISEAFF
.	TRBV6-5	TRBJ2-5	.	TGTGCCAGCAGTTCCAAGGGGGAAGGGGAGACCCAGTACTTC	CASSSKGEGETQYF
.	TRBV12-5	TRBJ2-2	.	TGTGCTAGTGGTTTCATTATCAGGGGACATAAGAACACCGGGGAGCTGTTTTTT	CASGFIIRGHKNTGELFF
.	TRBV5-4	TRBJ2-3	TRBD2	TGTGCCAGCAGCTTGACTTGGGGAGGTCTAGCGGCGACAGATACGCAGTATTTT	CASSLTWGGLAATDTQYF